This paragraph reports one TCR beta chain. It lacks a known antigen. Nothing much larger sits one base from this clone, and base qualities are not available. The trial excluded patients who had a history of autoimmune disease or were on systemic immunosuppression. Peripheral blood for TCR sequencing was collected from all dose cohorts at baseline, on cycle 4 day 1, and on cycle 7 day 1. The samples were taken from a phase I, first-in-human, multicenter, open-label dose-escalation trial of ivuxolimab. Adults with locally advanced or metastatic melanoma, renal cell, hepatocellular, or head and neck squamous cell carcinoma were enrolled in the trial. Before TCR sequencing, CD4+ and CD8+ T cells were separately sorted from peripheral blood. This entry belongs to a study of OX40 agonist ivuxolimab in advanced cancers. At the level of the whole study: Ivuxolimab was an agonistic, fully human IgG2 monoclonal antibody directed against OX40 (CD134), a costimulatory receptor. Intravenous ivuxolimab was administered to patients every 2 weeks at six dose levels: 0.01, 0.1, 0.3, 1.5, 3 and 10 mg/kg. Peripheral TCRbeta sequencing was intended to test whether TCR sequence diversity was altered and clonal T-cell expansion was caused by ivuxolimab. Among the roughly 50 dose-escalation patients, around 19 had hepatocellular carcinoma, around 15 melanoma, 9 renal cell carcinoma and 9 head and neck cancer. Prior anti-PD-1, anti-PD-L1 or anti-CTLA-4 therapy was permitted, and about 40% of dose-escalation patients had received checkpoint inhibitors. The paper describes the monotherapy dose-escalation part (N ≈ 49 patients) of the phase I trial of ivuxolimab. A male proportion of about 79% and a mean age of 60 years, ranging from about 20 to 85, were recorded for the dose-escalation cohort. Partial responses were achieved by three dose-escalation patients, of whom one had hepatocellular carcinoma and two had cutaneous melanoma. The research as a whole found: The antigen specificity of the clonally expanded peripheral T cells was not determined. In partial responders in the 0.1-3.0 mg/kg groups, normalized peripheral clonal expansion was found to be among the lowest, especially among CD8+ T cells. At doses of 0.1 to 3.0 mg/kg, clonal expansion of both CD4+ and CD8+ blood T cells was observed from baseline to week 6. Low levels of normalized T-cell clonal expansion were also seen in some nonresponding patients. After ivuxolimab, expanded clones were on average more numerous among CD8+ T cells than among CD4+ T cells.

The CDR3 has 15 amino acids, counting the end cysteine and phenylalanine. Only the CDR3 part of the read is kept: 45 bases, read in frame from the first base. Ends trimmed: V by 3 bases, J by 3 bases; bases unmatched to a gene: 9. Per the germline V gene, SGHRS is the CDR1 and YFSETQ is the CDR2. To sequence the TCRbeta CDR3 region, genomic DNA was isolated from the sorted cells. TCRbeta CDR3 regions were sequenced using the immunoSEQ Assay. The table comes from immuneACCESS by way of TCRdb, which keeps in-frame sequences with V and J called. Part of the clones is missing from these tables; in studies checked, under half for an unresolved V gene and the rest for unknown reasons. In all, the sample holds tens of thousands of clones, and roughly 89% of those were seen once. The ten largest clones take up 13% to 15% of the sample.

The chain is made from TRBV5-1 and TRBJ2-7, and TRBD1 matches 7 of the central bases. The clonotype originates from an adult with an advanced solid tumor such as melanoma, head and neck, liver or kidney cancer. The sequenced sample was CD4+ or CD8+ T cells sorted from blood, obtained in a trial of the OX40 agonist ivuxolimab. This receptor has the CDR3 CASSSTEGANYEQYF. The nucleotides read TGCGCCAGCAGCTCCACTGAGGGGGCAAACTACGAGCAGTACTTC.